Below, 22 T cell receptor beta chains from the same sample are listed, as sequenced in a study of cytomegalovirus exposure and HLA in healthy donors. PCR primers comprised 60 Vbeta and 13 Jbeta primers. Clones were sequenced by immunoSEQ multiplex PCR, and TCRdb holds only the in-frame ones, with some missing. The top ten clones hold 4.5% to 5% of a sample with 130,000 to 150,000 clones, more than 70% of them seen once. What was sequenced was PBMCs. All receptors derive from a woman aged 45-60 years in good health and CMV-seronegative.

The V call is TRBV28, the J call TRBJ1-1, with TRBD1 as a possible D gene (5 bases). This CDR3 region has 15 residues. Germline V gene data show CDR1 as MDHEN and CDR2 as SYDVKM. Deletions cut 1 base from V and 1 base from J, with 10 bases between. CDR3 DNA sequence: TGTGCCAGCAGTTTATCCCTGGGGGGGAACACTGAAGCTTTCTTT. Its protein is CASSLSLGGNTEAFF.

In DNA, the CDR3 is TGTGCCAGCAGAAAACAGGGGGCGCAATCTGAAGCTTTCTTT. Encoded protein: CASRKQGAQSEAFF. V and J are TRBV27 and TRBJ1-1, with TRBD1 matching 9 bases. This CDR3 comprises 14 residues. The germline gives CDR1 MNHEY, CDR2 SMNVEV (reference sequence). After removal of 6 bases from V and 6 bases from J, the junction contained 8 bases not matched to a gene.

The V gene is TRBV23-1, the J gene TRBJ1-2, with TRBD1 matching 9 bases. TRBV23-1 falls under the ORF class, with uncertain function. There are 15 residues in the CDR3. V gave up 2 bases and J gave up 8 bases; unmatched junction bases: 9. The CDR3 region is CASSQKTGGAVGYTF. The DNA of the CDR3 is TGCGCCAGCAGTCAAAAAACAGGGGGCGCGGTGGGCTACACCTTC.

The V gene is TRBV10-3, the J gene TRBJ2-2, with 9 nucleotides matching TRBD1. This CDR3 comprises 15 residues. V dropped 3 bases and J dropped 6; count of bases not matched to a gene: 5. Germline loops: CDR1 ENHRY, CDR2 SYGVKD. CDR3: CAISDGTGSPGELFF. CDR3 DNA sequence: TGTGCCATCAGTGACGGGACAGGGTCGCCCGGGGAGCTGTTTTTT.

The chain is built from TRBV30 and TRBJ1-6, with D possibly matching TRBD1 (5 bases). The germline V gene encodes CDR1 GTSNPN and CDR2 SVGIG (reference sequence). The germline V and J ends were trimmed by 2 bases and 4 bases, with 9 bases remaining between them. The CDR3 has 14 residues. The CDR3 sequence: CAWSQQVYNSPLHF. The DNA of the CDR3 is TGTGCCTGGAGTCAACAGGTTTATAATTCACCCCTCCACTTT.

The chain carries TRBV19 and TRBJ2-7; a weak D match, TRBD1 (5 bases). Per the germline V gene, CDR1 is LNHDA and CDR2 is SQIVND (reference sequence). With 3 bases removed from V and 1 base from J, the gap between germline ends came to 7 bases. This CDR3 contains 13 residues. The CDR3, as DNA: TGTGCCAGTAGTATCCAGGGATCCTACGAGCAGTACTTC. It is translated as CASSIQGSYEQYF.

The rearrangement links TRBV19 to TRBJ2-3; 11 nucleotides match TRBD2. V gave up 5 bases and J gave up 1 base; unmatched junction bases: 17. Germline CDR1 and CDR2: LNHDA and SQIVND (reference sequence). The CDR3 spans 20 residues. In nucleotides, the CDR3 is TGTGCCAGTAGTGCCCTGCTAGCGGGGGGACTCAGCGACCGCACAGATACGCAGTATTTT. It encodes CASSALLAGGLSDRTDTQYF.

The CDR3 reads CASSPMGARNEQFF. In DNA form, the CDR3 reads TGTGCCAGCAGCCCGATGGGGGCCAGGAATGAGCAGTTCTTC. The chain couples TRBV14 to TRBJ2-1; maybe TRBD1 (6 bases). The length of the CDR3 is 14 residues. V dropped 4 bases and J dropped 7 bases, with 14 bases sitting between them. Germline loops: CDR1 SGHDN, CDR2 FVKESK.

In this sample, this clone turned up a few times. The V gene is TRBV9, the J gene TRBJ1-3; 7 nucleotides agree with TRBD1. Germline V gene lookup returns CDR1 SGDLS and CDR2 YYNGEE. The CDR3 is 15 residues long. The trim removed 3 bases at V and 0 bases at J, leaving 3 bases unmatched. The CDR3 reads CASSARTGSGNTIYF. The CDR3, as DNA: TGTGCCAGCAGCGCCCGGACAGGCTCTGGAAACACCATATATTTT.

V usage is TRBV6-5 and J usage is TRBJ2-2, with TRBD1 matching over 7 bases. CDR1 and CDR2 (germline): MNHEY, SVGAGI. J was trimmed by 5 bases and V by 10 bases; bases with no gene match: 7. The CDR3 is 13 residues long. CDR3 loop: CATRQGETGELFF. Written as DNA, the CDR3 is TGTGCCACCCGACAGGGTGAGACCGGGGAGCTGTTTTTT.

This sequence joins TRBV15 and TRBJ1-5; D not resolved. Germline lookup yields CDR1 LNHNV and CDR2 YYDKDF (reference sequence). The V end lost 0 bases, the J end lost 4 bases, and 10 bases lay between the germline ends. The CDR3 is 15 amino acids. CDR3 sequence: CATSRDPGLNQPQHF. CDR3 DNA sequence: TGTGCCACCAGCAGAGATCCTGGACTAAATCAGCCCCAGCATTTT. The entire variable domain, with the rest obtained from reference TRBV15 and TRBJ1-5, is as follows: DAMVIQNPRYQVTQFGKPVTLSCSQTLNHNVMYWYQQKSSQAPKLLFHYYDKDFNNEADTPDNFQSRRPNTSFCFLDIRSPGLGDTAMYLCATSRDPGLNQPQHFGDGTRLSIL.

CDR3 bases: TGTGCCAGCAGCATCGGGACAGCGAATGCCTTTGATGGCTACACCTTC. It translates to CASSIGTANAFDGYTF. The V call is TRBV9, the J call TRBJ1-2; 7 nucleotides agree with TRBD1. Germline V gene sequence: CDR1 SGDLS, CDR2 YYNGEE. This CDR3 is 16 amino acids long. With V trimmed by 4 bases and J by 6 bases, 15 bases remained unmatched.

The table lists this clone with a few counts. The chain is built from TRBV27 and TRBJ1-1; D possibly corresponds to TRBD1 (6 bases). The CDR3 extends over 15 amino acids. In germline, CDR1 is MNHEY, CDR2 SMNVEV (reference sequence). The V end was cut by 3 bases, the J end by 3 bases, with 14 bases between. The CDR3 coding sequence is TGTGCCAGCAGTTTCACAGGGCTAATGGACACTGAAGCTTTCTTT. Amino acid sequence: CASSFTGLMDTEAFF.

The chain employs TRBV11-2 and TRBJ2-5, with 8 bases lining up with TRBD2. Germline CDR1 is SGHAT and CDR2 is FQNNGV. Trimming took 5 bases from V and 5 from J; bases not matched to a gene: 13. The CDR3 is 16 amino acids. The CDR3 spells CASSLRGAGGAETQYF. The CDR3 region has the DNA TGTGCCAGCAGCCTTCGTGGTGCGGGGGGTGCTGAGACCCAGTACTTC.

V gene TRBV5-5 combines with J gene TRBJ1-1; 7 nucleotides line up with TRBD1. The ends lost 3 bases at V and 2 bases at J; junction bases unmatched: 4. This CDR3 contains 14 residues. Germline V CDR1 and CDR2: SGHKS, YYEKEE (reference sequence). CDR3 loop: CASSYGTANTEAFF. Written as DNA, the CDR3 is TGTGCCAGCAGCTACGGGACAGCCAACACTGAAGCTTTCTTT. Full variable domain (missing parts from reference TRBV5-5 and TRBJ1-1): DAGVTQSPTHLIKTRGQQVTLRCSPISGHKSVSWYQQVLGQGPQFIFQYYEKEERGRGNFPDRFSARQFPNYSSELNVNALLLGDSALYLCASSYGTANTEAFFGQGTRLTVV.

This clone was observed once. The J gene is TRBJ2-1, the V gene TRBV29-1; 10 bases line up with TRBD1. V lost 3 bases and J lost 7; bases outside the gene matches: 9. Germline CDR1 reads SQVTM; CDR2 reads ANQGSEA. CDR3 size: 15 residues. The CDR3 region has the DNA TGCAGCGTTGATCGGGGCGGGACAGGGGCGAATGAGCAGTTCTTC. This codes for CSVDRGGTGANEQFF.

The J gene is TRBJ1-2, the V gene TRBV19; D possibly corresponds to TRBD1 (5 bases). Trimming left V 1 base short and J 3 bases short, with 15 bases between. CDR1 LNHDA and CDR2 SQIVND come from the germline V gene (reference sequence). The length of the CDR3 is 16 residues. CDR3 nucleotide sequence: TGTGCCAGTAGTATAGCGTCAGGGCAACTACACTATGGCTACACCTTC. This encodes CASSIASGQLHYGYTF.

This clone was seen only once. The gene calls are TRBV30 and TRBJ1-2; possible D gene TRBD1, 5 bases. The CDR3 length is 12 residues. V lost 3 bases to trimming and J lost 2 bases, with 7 bases between them. The germline V gene encodes CDR1 GTSNPN and CDR2 SVGIG (reference sequence). The CDR3 DNA reads TGTGCCTGGAGCCGGGGGAACTATGGCTACACCTTC. It is translated as CAWSRGNYGYTF.

The chain combines TRBV6-1 with TRBJ2-5; D is unresolved. In germline, CDR1 is MNHNS, CDR2 SASEGT. The V gene lost 1 base and the J gene lost 2 bases, with 8 bases spanning the gap. The CDR3 sequence is 14 residues long. The CDR3 here is CASSEVAYQETQYF. CDR3 DNA sequence: TGTGCCAGCAGTGAAGTGGCTTATCAAGAGACCCAGTACTTC.

The CDR3 nucleotides are TGTGCCAGCTCACCACCCGCTAGCGGGGGCTACGAGCAGTACTTC. As protein: CASSPPASGGYEQYF. The chain links TRBV18 to TRBJ2-7; 10 bases align to TRBD2. The V and J ends lost 0 bases and 3 bases, in that order; junction bases with no gene match: 2. Germline CDR1 KGHSH, CDR2 LQKENI. This CDR3 contains 15 residues.

The chain has TRBV14 and TRBJ2-3; a possible D gene is TRBD2 (5 bases). The CDR3 totals 12 residues. Deletions cut 4 bases from V and 13 bases from J, with 15 bases between. Germline CDR1 SGHDN, CDR2 FVKESK. The CDR3 protein is CASSPRVGTEYF. DNA for the CDR3: TGTGCCAGCAGCCCGCGGGTTGGAACCGAGTATTTT.

The gene calls are TRBV19 and TRBJ1-1; a possible D gene is TRBD1 (5 bases). CDR3 length: 14 amino acids. Germline CDR1 LNHDA, CDR2 SQIVND (reference sequence). Deletions cut 7 bases from V and 1 base from J, with 13 bases between. The CDR3 region has the DNA TGTGCCAGTACCCGACGGGGGGAGAACACTGAAGCTTTCTTT. This codes for CASTRRGENTEAFF.